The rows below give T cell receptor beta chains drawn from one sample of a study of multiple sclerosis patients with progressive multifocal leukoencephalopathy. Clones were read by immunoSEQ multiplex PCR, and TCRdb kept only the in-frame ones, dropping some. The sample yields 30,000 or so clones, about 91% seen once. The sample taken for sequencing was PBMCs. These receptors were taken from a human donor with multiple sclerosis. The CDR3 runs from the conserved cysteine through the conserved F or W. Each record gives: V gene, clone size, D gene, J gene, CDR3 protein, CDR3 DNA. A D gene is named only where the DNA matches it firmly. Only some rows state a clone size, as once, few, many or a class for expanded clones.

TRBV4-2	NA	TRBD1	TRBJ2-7	CASSQGGQGGAYEQYF	TGTGCCAGCAGCCAAGGGGGACAGGGGGGGGCCTACGAGCAGTACTTC
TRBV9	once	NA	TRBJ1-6	CASSVAQSPNSPLHF	TGTGCCAGCAGCGTAGCTCAGTCCCCGAATTCACCCCTCCACTTT
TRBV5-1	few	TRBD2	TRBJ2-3	CASSYLAGATDTQYF	TGCGCCAGCAGCTACTTAGCGGGAGCCACAGATACGCAGTATTTT
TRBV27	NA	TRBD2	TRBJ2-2	CASRGLAGQGRELFF	TGTGCCAGCAGAGGACTAGCGGGACAGGGGAGGGAGCTGTTTTTT
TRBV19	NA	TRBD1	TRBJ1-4	CASSSRQGAAEKLFF	TGTGCCAGTAGTTCCCGACAGGGGGCGGCTGAAAAACTGTTTTTT
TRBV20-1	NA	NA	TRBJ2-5	CSAREGETQYF	TGCAGTGCTAGAGAAGGAGAGACCCAGTACTTC
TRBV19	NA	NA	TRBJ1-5	CASSIVRVGQPQHF	TGTGCCAGTAGTATAGTTCGGGTAGGTCAGCCCCAGCATTTT
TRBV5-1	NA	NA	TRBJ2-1	CASSPRSYNEQFF	TGCGCCAGCAGCCCGCGATCCTACAATGAGCAGTTCTTC
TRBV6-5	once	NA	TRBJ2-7	CASRPPGTRNYEQYF	TGTGCCAGCAGACCTCCCGGCACACGAAACTACGAGCAGTACTTC
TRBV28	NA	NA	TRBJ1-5	CASSFGRQFQPQHF	TGTGCCAGCAGTTTTGGAAGACAGTTTCAGCCCCAGCATTTT
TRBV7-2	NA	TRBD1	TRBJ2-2	CASSRRGPGGRGELFF	TGTGCCAGCAGCCGCCGGGGCCCAGGGGGACGCGGGGAGCTGTTTTTT
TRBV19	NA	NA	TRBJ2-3	CASSGPGRVKDTQYF	TGTGCCAGTAGTGGTCCGGGACGGGTTAAAGATACGCAGTATTTT
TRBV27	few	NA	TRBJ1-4	CASSFTGSVGKLFF	TGTGCCAGCAGTTTTACAGGGTCCGTTGGAAAACTGTTTTTT
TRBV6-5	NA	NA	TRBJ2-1	CASSRYVYNEQFF	TGTGCCAGCAGTAGGTACGTCTACAATGAGCAGTTCTTC
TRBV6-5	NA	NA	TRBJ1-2	CASRESQGYGYTF	TGTGCCAGCAGGGAATCTCAGGGGTATGGCTACACCTTC
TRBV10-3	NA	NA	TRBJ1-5	CAIGGGANQPQHF	TGTGCCATCGGAGGGGGAGCCAATCAGCCCCAGCATTTT
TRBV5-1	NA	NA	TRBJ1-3	CASSRDTGSGNTIYF	TGCGCCAGCAGCCGGGATACAGGATCTGGAAACACCATATATTTT
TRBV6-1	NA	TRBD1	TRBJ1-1	CASSVTGTGLAWGMNTEAFF	TGTGCCAGCAGTGTCACCGGGACAGGGTTAGCATGGGGCATGAACACTGAAGCTTTCTTT
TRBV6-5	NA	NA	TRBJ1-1	CASSPLQLLNTEAFF	TGTGCCAGCAGTCCCTTACAGCTCCTGAACACTGAAGCTTTCTTT
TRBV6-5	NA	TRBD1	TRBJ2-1	CASSPDRWMGQFF	TGTGCCAGCAGTCCGGACAGGTGGATGGGGCAGTTCTTC
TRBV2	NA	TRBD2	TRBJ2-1	CASSGLAGAGEQFF	TGTGCCAGCAGCGGACTAGCGGGAGCGGGTGAGCAGTTCTTC
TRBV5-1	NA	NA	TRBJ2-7	CASSADWVYEQYF	TGCGCCAGCAGCGCGGACTGGGTCTACGAGCAGTACTTC